These T cell receptor beta chains were read from a single sample in a study of T-cell reconstitution after alpha-beta-depleted transplantation in children. TCRdb independently ran MiXCR on the PCR reads; one entry per CDR3 protein. The sample consists of about 110,000 distinct CDR3 sequences, around 6.4% of them appearing once. The material was PBMCs, mostly from graft donor cells, obtained 360 days after TCRalphabeta/CD19-depleted stem cell transplant. Source of these receptors: a male patient between 2 and 10 years old who had a stem cell transplant for acute lymphoblastic leukemia, so the T cells may come from the graft donor. CDR3s include the opening cysteine and the closing phenylalanine or tryptophan. Each record gives: CDR3 length, V gene, J gene, D gene, clone size, CDR3 protein, CDR3 DNA. A D gene is named only where the DNA matches it firmly. A row's size may be missing; if present it is once, few, many or a size class.

11,TRBV20-1,TRBJ2-7,NA,many,CSALGSGEQYF,TGCAGTGCTCTCGGCTCAGGCGAGCAGTACTTC
15,TRBV11-2,TRBJ2-7,NA,NA,CASSLDLARGSEQYF,TGTGCCAGCAGCTTAGATCTGGCCAGGGGTAGCGAGCAGTACTTC
12,TRBV24-1,TRBJ2-7,TRBD1,many,CATSDLRGQQYF,TGTGCCACCAGTGATTTGAGGGGGCAGCAGTACTTC
12,TRBV28,TRBJ1-2,NA,few,CASSPLWYGYTF,TGTGCCAGCAGCCCCCTTTGGTATGGCTACACCTTC
13,TRBV19,TRBJ2-1,TRBD2,NA,CATKRENYNEQFF,TGTGCCACCAAGCGGGAGAACTACAATGAGCAGTTCTTC
14,TRBV7-9,TRBJ2-3,NA,many,CASSSLGVMDTQYF,TGTGCCAGCAGCTCCCTCGGGGTTATGGATACGCAGTATTTT
15,TRBV5-1,TRBJ2-7,TRBD1,many,CASSPIGTGYHEQYF,TGCGCCAGCAGCCCAATAGGGACAGGGTACCACGAGCAGTACTTC
14,TRBV5-1,TRBJ1-2,NA,many,CASSLETGYYGYTF,TGCGCCAGCAGCTTGGAAACGGGGTACTATGGCTACACCTTC
14,TRBV28,TRBJ1-2,TRBD1,NA,CASRIWTGSYGYTF,TGTGCCAGCAGAATATGGACAGGGAGCTATGGCTACACCTTC
13,TRBV27,TRBJ2-7,NA,many,CASSLAGYYEQYF,TGTGCCAGCAGTTTAGCGGGTTACTACGAGCAGTACTTC
17,TRBV20-1,TRBJ2-7,TRBD1,NA,CSARRGGQGVNSYEQYF,TGCAGTGCTAGGAGAGGGGGACAGGGGGTGAACTCCTACGAGCAGTACTTC
16,TRBV4-3,TRBJ2-2,TRBD2,few,CASSPGVAGGYGELFF,TGCGCCAGCAGCCCCGGGGTAGCGGGAGGATACGGGGAGCTGTTTTTT
14,TRBV15,TRBJ2-5,NA,many,CATRAGLFQETQYF,TGTGCCACCAGGGCGGGACTCTTCCAAGAGACCCAGTACTTC
15,TRBV5-1,TRBJ1-2,NA,many,CASSFFTAYDYGYTF,TGCGCCAGCAGCTTTTTCACAGCCTATGACTATGGCTACACCTTC
13,TRBV20-1,TRBJ2-7,NA,many,CSARGGVPYEQYF,TGCAGTGCTAGAGGAGGGGTTCCCTACGAGCAGTACTTC
15,TRBV2,TRBJ2-7,NA,many,CASSDGRGAPYEQYF,TGTGCCAGCAGTGACGGGAGAGGGGCCCCCTACGAGCAGTACTTC
15,TRBV20-1,TRBJ2-4,NA,many,CSARDKLAAKNIQYF,TGCAGTGCTAGAGATAAGCTAGCTGCGAAAAACATTCAGTACTTC
16,TRBV11-2,TRBJ1-4,NA,NA,CASSPSPADPYEKLFF,TGTGCCAGCAGCCCATCCCCGGCAGATCCATATGAAAAACTGTTTTTT
16,TRBV7-2,TRBJ2-2,NA,NA,CASSLSRGRNTGELFF,TGTGCCAGCAGCTTATCTAGGGGGAGGAACACCGGGGAGCTGTTTTTT
15,TRBV28,TRBJ2-5,TRBD2,NA,CASSSDGRRGETQYF,TGTGCCAGCAGTTCGGACGGGAGGCGAGGTGAGACCCAGTACTTC
14,TRBV28,TRBJ2-2,TRBD1,many,CASEGGQVTGELFF,TGTGCCAGCGAAGGGGGACAGGTCACCGGGGAGCTGTTTTTT
13,TRBV28,TRBJ2-1,NA,many,CASSLALYNEQFF,TGTGCCAGCAGTTTAGCCCTCTACAATGAGCAGTTCTTC
12,TRBV30,TRBJ1-6,NA,once,CAWRGTCSPLHF,TGTGCCTGGAGGGGGACGTGTTCACCCCTCCACTTT
17,TRBV28,TRBJ2-1,TRBD1,many,CASSFLARDRPYNEQFF,TGTGCCAGCAGTTTCCTTGCCCGGGACAGACCCTACAATGAGCAGTTCTTC
13,TRBV5-6,TRBJ2-7,TRBD1,many,CASSPGQGAGQYF,TGTGCCAGCAGCCCGGGACAGGGGGCAGGGCAGTACTTC
13,TRBV5-1,TRBJ2-7,NA,many,CASSLGQVDEQYF,TGCGCCAGCAGCTTGGGGCAGGTCGACGAGCAGTACTTC
15,TRBV7-9,TRBJ1-1,TRBD1,many,CASSDPATGVTEAFF,TGTGCCAGCAGCGATCCGGCGACAGGGGTAACTGAAGCTTTCTTT